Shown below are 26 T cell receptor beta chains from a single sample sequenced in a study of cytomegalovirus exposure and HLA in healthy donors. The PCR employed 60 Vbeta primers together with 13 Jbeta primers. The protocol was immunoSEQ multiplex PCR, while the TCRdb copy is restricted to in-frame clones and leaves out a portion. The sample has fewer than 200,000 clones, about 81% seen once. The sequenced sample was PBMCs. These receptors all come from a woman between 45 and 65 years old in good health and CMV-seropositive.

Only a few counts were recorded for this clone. The CDR3 coding sequence is TGTGCCAGCAGCTTTCACTTGAACACTGAAGCTTTCTTT. This sequence encodes CASSFHLNTEAFF. V and J are TRBV11-1 and TRBJ1-1, with D unclear. V was clipped by 3 bases and J by 0 bases, with 5 bases between them. The CDR3 loop spans 13 amino acids. CDR1 SGHAT and CDR2 FQDESV come from the germline V gene (reference sequence).

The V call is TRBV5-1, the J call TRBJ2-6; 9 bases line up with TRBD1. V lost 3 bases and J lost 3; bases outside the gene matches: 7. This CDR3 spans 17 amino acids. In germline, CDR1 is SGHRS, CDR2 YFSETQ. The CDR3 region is CASSSGQGAGGANVLTF. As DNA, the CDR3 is TGCGCCAGCAGCTCGGGACAGGGAGCAGGTGGGGCCAACGTCCTGACTTTC.

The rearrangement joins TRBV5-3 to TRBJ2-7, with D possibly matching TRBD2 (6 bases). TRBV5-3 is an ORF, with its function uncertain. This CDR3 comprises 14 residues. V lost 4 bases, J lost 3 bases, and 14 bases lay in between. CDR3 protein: CARSKGLPDYEQYF. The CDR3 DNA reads TGTGCCAGAAGCAAGGGACTGCCGGACTACGAGCAGTACTTC.

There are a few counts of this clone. The DNA for the CDR3 is TGCGCCAGCAGCTTGGAGACAACTGGAAACACCATATATTTT. Translating it yields CASSLETTGNTIYF. V and J are TRBV5-1 and TRBJ1-3; no clear D. The ends were cut back, 0 bases at V and 2 bases at J, with 6 bases in the middle. CDR3 length: 14 residues. Germline values: CDR1 SGHRS, CDR2 YFSETQ.

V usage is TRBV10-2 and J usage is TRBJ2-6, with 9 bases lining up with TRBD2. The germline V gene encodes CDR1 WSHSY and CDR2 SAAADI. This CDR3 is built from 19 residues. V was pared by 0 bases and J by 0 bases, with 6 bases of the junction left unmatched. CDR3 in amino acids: CASSESTSGLFSGANVLTF. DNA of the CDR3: TGCGCCAGCAGTGAGTCAACTAGCGGGTTGTTCTCTGGGGCCAACGTCCTGACTTTC.

CDR3 sequence: CASSERDSVVSAWEKLFF. CDR3 bases: TGTGCCAGCAGTGAACGGGACTCGGTCGTGTCGGCGTGGGAAAAACTGTTTTTT. The chain employs TRBV6-1 and TRBJ1-4, with D possibly being TRBD1 (5 bases). Germline lookup yields CDR1 MNHNS and CDR2 SASEGT. CDR3 length: 18 amino acids. Trimming took off 2 bases at V and 8 bases at J, with 24 bases between the two ends.

This CDR3 reads CASSFRTGEVETQYF. CDR3 nucleotides: TGTGCCAGCAGCTTTCGGACAGGGGAAGTGGAGACCCAGTACTTC. The chain uses TRBV7-9 and TRBJ2-5; 9 bases are shared with TRBD1. V shed 3 bases and J 5 bases; nucleotides not matched to a gene: 7. Germline loops: CDR1 SEHNR, CDR2 FQNEAQ (reference sequence). The CDR3 spans 15 residues.

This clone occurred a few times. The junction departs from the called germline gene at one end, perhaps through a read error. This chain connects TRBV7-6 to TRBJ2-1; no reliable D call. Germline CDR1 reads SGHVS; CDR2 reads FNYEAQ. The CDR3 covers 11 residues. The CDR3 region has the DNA TGTGCCAGCAGCTCCAACAATGAGCAGTTCTTC. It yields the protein CASSSNNEQFF.

CDR3 DNA sequence: TGTGCCAGCAGGCAGGGGTCTATTGAAGCTTTCTTT. This translates into CASRQGSIEAFF. V is TRBV6-1 and J is TRBJ1-1, with D perhaps TRBD1 (6 bases). CDR1 and CDR2 from the germline V gene are MNHNS and SASEGT. CDR3 length: 12 amino acids. Trimming pared 6 bases from V and 7 bases from J, leaving 12 bases between.

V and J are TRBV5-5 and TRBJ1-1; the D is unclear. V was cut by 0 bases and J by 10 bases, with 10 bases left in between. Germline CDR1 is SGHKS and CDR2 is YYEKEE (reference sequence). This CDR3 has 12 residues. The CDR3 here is CASSLEAEVAFF. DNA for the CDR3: TGTGCCAGCAGCTTGGAAGCGGAGGTAGCTTTCTTT.

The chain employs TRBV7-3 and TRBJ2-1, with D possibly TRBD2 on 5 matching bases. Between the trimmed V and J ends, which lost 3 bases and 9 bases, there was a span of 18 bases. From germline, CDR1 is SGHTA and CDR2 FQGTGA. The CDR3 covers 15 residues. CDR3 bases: TGTGCCAGCAGCTTCCGGGCGGGCCCCTCTTCTGAGCAGTTCTTC. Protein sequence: CASSFRAGPSSEQFF.

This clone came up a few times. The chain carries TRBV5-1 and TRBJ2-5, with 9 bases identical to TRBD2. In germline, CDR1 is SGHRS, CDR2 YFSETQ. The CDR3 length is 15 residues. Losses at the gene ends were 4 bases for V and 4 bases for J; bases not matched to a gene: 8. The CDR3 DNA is TGCGCCAGCAGCCCCACGGGAGCGGGAGGAGAGACCCAGTACTTC. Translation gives CASSPTGAGGETQYF. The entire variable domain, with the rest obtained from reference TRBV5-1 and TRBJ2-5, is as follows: KAGVTQTPRYLIKTRGQQVTLSCSPISGHRSVSWYQQTPGQGLQFLFEYFSETQRNKGNFPGRFSGRQFSNSRSEMNVSTLELGDSALYLCASSPTGAGGETQYFGPGTRLLVL.

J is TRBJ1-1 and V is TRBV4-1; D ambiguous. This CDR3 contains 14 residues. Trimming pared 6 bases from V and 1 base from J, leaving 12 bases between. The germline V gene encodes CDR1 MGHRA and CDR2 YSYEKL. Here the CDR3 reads CASRQRTENTEAFF. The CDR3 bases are TGCGCCAGCAGGCAGAGAACAGAGAACACTGAAGCTTTCTTT.

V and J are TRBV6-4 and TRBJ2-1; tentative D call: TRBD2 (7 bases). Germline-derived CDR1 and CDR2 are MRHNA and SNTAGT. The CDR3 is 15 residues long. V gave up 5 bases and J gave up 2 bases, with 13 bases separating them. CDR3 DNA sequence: TGTGCCAGCAGTAAAGGGGGGGAGCCCTACAATGAGCAGTTCTTC. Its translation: CASSKGGEPYNEQFF.

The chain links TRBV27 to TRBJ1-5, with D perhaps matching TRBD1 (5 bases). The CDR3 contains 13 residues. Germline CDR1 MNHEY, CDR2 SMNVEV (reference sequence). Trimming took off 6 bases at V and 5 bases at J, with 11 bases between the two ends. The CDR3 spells CASSPGGYQPQHF. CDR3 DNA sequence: TGTGCCAGCAGCCCGGGGGGGTATCAGCCCCAGCATTTT.

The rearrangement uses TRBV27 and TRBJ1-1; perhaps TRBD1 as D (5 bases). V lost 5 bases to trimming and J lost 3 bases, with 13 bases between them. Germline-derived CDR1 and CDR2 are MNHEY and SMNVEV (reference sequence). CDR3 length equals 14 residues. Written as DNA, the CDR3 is TGTGCCAGCAGTCTCTCGCGGGGGGACACTGAAGCTTTCTTT. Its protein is CASSLSRGDTEAFF.

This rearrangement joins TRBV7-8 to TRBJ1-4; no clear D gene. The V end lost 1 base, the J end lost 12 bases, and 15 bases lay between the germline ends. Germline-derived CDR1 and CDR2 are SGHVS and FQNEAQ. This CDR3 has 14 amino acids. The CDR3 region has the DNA TGTGCCAGCAGCTTAGGTGCAAACTATGAGGAACTGTTTTTT. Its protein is CASSLGANYEELFF.

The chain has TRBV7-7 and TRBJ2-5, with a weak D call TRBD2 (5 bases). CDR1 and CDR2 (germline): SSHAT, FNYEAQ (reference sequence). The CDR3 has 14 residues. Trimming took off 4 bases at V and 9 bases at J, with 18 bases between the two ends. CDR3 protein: CASSSLDGERAQYF. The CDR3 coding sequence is TGTGCCAGCAGCTCTTTGGACGGGGAAAGAGCCCAGTACTTC.

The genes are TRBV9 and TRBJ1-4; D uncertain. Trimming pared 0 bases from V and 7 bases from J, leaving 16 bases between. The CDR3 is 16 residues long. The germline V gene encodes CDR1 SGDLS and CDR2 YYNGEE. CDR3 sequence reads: CASSVGPLPGVEKLFF. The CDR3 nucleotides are TGTGCCAGCAGCGTAGGACCGTTACCGGGTGTTGAAAAACTGTTTTTT.

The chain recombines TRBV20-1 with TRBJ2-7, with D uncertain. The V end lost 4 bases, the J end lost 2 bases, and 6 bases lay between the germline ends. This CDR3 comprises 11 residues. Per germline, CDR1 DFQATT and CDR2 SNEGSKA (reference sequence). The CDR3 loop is CSAIQAYEQYF. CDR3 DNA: TGCAGTGCTATCCAGGCCTACGAGCAGTACTTC.

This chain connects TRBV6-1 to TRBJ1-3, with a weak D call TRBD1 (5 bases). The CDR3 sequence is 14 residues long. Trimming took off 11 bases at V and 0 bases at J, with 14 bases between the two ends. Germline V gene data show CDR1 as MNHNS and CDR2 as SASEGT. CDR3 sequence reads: CAGRPGGSGNTIYF. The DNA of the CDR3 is TGTGCCGGTCGGCCGGGGGGCTCTGGAAACACCATATATTTT.

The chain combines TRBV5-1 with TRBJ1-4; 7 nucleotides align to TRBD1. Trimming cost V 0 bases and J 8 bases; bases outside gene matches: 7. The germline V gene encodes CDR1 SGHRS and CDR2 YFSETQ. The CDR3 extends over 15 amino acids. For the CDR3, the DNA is TGCGCCAGCAGCTTGGGAGGGGGCTATGAGGAAAAACTGTTTTTT. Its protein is CASSLGGGYEEKLFF.

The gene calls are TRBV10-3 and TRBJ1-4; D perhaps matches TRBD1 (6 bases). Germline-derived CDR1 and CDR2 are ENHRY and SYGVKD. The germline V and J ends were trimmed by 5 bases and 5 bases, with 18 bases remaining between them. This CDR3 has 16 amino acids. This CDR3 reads CAISHRDPGMNEKLFF. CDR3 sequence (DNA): TGTGCCATCAGTCACAGGGACCCGGGTATGAATGAAAAACTGTTTTTT.

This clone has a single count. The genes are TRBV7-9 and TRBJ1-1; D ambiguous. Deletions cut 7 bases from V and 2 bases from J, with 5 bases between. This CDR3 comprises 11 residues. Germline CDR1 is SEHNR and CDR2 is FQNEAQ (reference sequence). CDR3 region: CASTINTEAFF. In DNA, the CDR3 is TGTGCCAGCACCATCAACACTGAAGCTTTCTTT. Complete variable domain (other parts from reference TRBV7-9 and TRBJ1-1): DTGVSQNPRHKITKRGQNVTFRCDPISEHNRLYWYRQTLGQGPEFLTYFQNEAQLEKSRLLSDRFSAERPKGSFSTLEIQRTEQGDSAMYLCASTINTEAFFGQGTRLTVV.

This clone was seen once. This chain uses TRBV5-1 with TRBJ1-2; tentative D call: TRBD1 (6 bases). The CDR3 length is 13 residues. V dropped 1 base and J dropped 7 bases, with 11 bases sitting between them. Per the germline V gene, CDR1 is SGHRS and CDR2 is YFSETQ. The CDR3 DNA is TGCGCCAGCAGCTTGACAGGGAATGGTGGCTACACCTTC. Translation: CASSLTGNGGYTF.

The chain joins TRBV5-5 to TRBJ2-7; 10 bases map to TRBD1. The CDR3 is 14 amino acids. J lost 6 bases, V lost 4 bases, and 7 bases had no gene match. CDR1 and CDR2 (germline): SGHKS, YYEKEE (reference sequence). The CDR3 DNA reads TGTGCCAGCAGCACATCCGGGACAGGGGTCGAGCAGTACTTC. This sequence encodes CASSTSGTGVEQYF. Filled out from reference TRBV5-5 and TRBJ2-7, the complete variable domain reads DAGVTQSPTHLIKTRGQQVTLRCSPISGHKSVSWYQQVLGQGPQFIFQYYEKEERGRGNFPDRFSARQFPNYSSELNVNALLLGDSALYLCASSTSGTGVEQYFGPGTRLTVT.